Each of the 21 T cell receptor beta chains below was sequenced from the same sample in a study of shared clonotypes between healthy human individuals. Only in-frame clones appear in the TCRdb table, and some are missing; sequencing was by immunoSEQ multiplex PCR. The top ten clones hold more than 0.12% of a sample with about 2.4 million clones, over 85% of them seen once. Sequenced input: naive CD4+ T cells sorted from blood. The subset denotes: CD45RA+ positively selected. The receptors were sampled from a man younger than 35 in good health.

The chain employs TRBV5-5 and TRBJ2-1; D unclear. Trimming shortened V by 2 bases and J by 6 bases, and 9 bases separated the two germline ends. The CDR3 has 13 amino acids. Germline CDR1 reads SGHKS; CDR2 reads YYEKEE (reference sequence). CDR3 in amino acids: CASSFFARNEQFF. CDR3 DNA: TGTGCCAGCAGCTTTTTCGCGCGCAATGAGCAGTTCTTC.

J is TRBJ2-5 and V is TRBV27; TRBD2 agrees at 15 bases. The V gene end was trimmed by 7 bases and the J gene end by 7 bases; junction bases not matched to a gene: 7. Germline-derived CDR1 and CDR2 are MNHEY and SMNVEV (reference sequence). The CDR3 loop spans 15 amino acids. Here the CDR3 reads CASTPGLAGGGTQYF. CDR3 bases: TGTGCCAGCACCCCGGGACTAGCGGGAGGAGGGACCCAGTACTTC.

This chain joins TRBV27 and TRBJ1-4, with D possibly matching TRBD1 (5 bases). The CDR3 consists of 15 residues. V was trimmed by 5 bases and J by 4 bases, leaving 14 bases between them. Germline CDR1 is MNHEY and CDR2 is SMNVEV (reference sequence). This chain's CDR3 is CASSPRTQGNEKLFF. CDR3 nucleotides: TGTGCCAGCAGTCCTCGGACGCAGGGTAATGAAAAACTGTTTTTT.

This clone appeared once. The chain links TRBV19 to TRBJ1-1; D gene unclear. Trimming cost V 3 bases and J 3 bases, with 11 bases left between them. The V gene's germline CDR1 is LNHDA and CDR2 SQIVND (reference sequence). The CDR3 has 14 amino acids. The CDR3 region is CASSIAGVDTEAFF. The CDR3 DNA follows: TGTGCCAGTAGTATCGCCGGGGTGGACACTGAAGCTTTCTTT.

The genes are TRBV2 and TRBJ2-3; no definite D call. Trimming stripped 3 bases from V and 5 bases from J, with 12 bases between. The CDR3 runs 14 residues. Per germline, CDR1 SNHLY and CDR2 FYNNEI. This chain's CDR3 is CASSELVAGDTQYF. Here the CDR3 DNA reads TGTGCCAGCAGTGAGCTAGTAGCCGGAGATACGCAGTATTTT.

This clone appeared once. This chain joins TRBV7-9 and TRBJ1-2; 8 bases fit TRBD1. J lost 7 bases, V lost 10 bases, and 14 bases had no gene match. CDR3 length equals 14 residues. In germline, CDR1 is SEHNR, CDR2 FQNEAQ (reference sequence). The CDR3: CATSGTGYAGGYTF. The DNA of the CDR3 is TGTGCCACCTCGGGGACAGGCTATGCAGGTGGCTACACCTTC.

The chain uses TRBV7-2 and TRBJ2-7; the match to TRBD2 covers 13 bases. The CDR3 sequence is 15 residues long. With V trimmed by 3 bases and J by 4 bases, 3 bases remained unmatched. Germline assignment: CDR1 SGHTA and CDR2 FQGNSA. CDR3 sequence reads: CASSFKLAGGYEQYF. The CDR3 DNA reads TGTGCCAGCAGCTTCAAACTAGCGGGAGGGTACGAGCAGTACTTC. Drawing the rest from reference TRBV7-2 and TRBJ2-7, the complete variable domain is GAGVSQSPSNKVTEKGKDVELRCDPISGHTALYWYRQSLGQGLEFLIYFQGNSAPDKSGLPSDRFSAERTGGSVSTLTIQRTQQEDSAVYLCASSFKLAGGYEQYFGPGTRLTVT.

The chain carries TRBV11-2 and TRBJ1-3; D might be TRBD1 (6 bases). Trimming removed 5 bases at V and 7 bases at J, with 21 bases between. The CDR3 runs to 16 residues. Germline V CDR1 and CDR2: SGHAT, FQNNGV. CDR3 nucleotides: TGTGCCAGCAGCGCGGGGGTGGCGCAGGGGCAGAACACCATATATTTT. Translating it yields CASSAGVAQGQNTIYF.

The chain joins TRBV2 to TRBJ2-3; tentative D call: TRBD2 (6 bases). Germline V gene data show CDR1 as SNHLY and CDR2 as FYNNEI. V was pared by 4 bases and J by 0 bases, with 8 bases between. This CDR3 region has 14 residues. The CDR3 loop reads CASSGLVSTDTQYF. DNA of the CDR3: TGTGCCAGCAGTGGACTAGTCAGCACAGATACGCAGTATTTT. The full variable domain, in which reference TRBV2 and TRBJ2-3 provide the parts outside the CDR3, is EPEVTQTPSHQVTQMGQEVILRCVPISNHLYFYWYRQILGQKVEFLVSFYNNEISEKSEIFDDQFSVERPDGSNFTLKIRSTKLEDSAMYFCASSGLVSTDTQYFGPGTRLTVL.

The chain carries TRBV21-1 and TRBJ2-7; the table's D call, TRBD2, has no DNA check behind it. TRBV21-1 is termed a pseudogene. The CDR3 loop spans 21 amino acids. The CDR3 here is CASSLTGGMRGTSGTTYEQYF. The CDR3 coding sequence is TGTGCCAGCAGCCTGACAGGGGGCATGCGTGGGACTAGCGGGACCACCTACGAGCAGTACTTC.

The rearrangement links TRBV7-8 to TRBJ2-5; D is possibly TRBD1 (5 bases). The V gene's germline CDR1 is SGHVS and CDR2 FQNEAQ. V gave up 5 bases and J gave up 5 bases, with 18 bases separating them. This CDR3 is 15 amino acids long. CDR3 DNA: TGTGCCAGCAGCATAGGGGATGGGTTTTTGGAGACCCAGTACTTC. This codes for CASSIGDGFLETQYF.

The chain has TRBV28 and TRBJ1-1; D not certain. With 5 bases removed from V and 4 bases from J, the gap between germline ends came to 11 bases. CDR1 is MDHEN and CDR2 is SYDVKM in the germline V gene. CDR3 length: 13 residues. The CDR3 region has the DNA TGTGCCAGCAGTCAACTAGGGCGCACTGAAGCTTTCTTT. Protein product: CASSQLGRTEAFF.

The chain has TRBV5-1 and TRBJ1-1; 9 bases map to TRBD1. This CDR3 is 15 amino acids long. J lost 7 bases, V lost 3 bases, and 10 bases had no gene match. Germline V lookup: CDR1 SGHRS, CDR2 YFSETQ. CDR3 bases: TGCGCCAGCAGCTCACTGACAGGGGGATCCCATGAAGCTTTCTTT. Its translation: CASSSLTGGSHEAFF.

In the case of this clone: The sample contains more than one DNA sequence encoding this CDR3. V and J are TRBV5-1 and TRBJ2-7; 10 nucleotides match TRBD2. Per germline, CDR1 SGHRS and CDR2 YFSETQ. V dropped 2 bases and J dropped 2; count of bases not matched to a gene: 1. CDR3 length: 14 residues. This CDR3 reads CASSLAGGTYEQYF. In nucleotides, the CDR3 is TGCGCCAGCAGCTTAGCGGGAGGGACCTACGAGCAGTACTTC.

V usage is TRBV6-5 and J usage is TRBJ1-6; the D is unclear. V lost 6 bases to trimming and J lost 0 bases, with 9 bases between them. CDR3 length: 15 amino acids. Germline V gives CDR1 MNHEY, CDR2 SVGAGI. The DNA for the CDR3 is TGTGCCAGCAGACCTCAGCGCTCCTATAATTCACCCCTCCACTTT. This translates into CASRPQRSYNSPLHF.

About this clone: One end of the junction varies from germline; a read error may be responsible. The rearrangement uses TRBV7-7 and TRBJ2-1, with 14 positions matching TRBD2. The germline V gene encodes CDR1 SSHAT and CDR2 FNYEAQ (reference sequence). The CDR3 is made up of 15 amino acids. CDR3 bases: TGTGCTAGCAGCCGGGGACTAGCGGGGGACAATGAGCAGTTCTTC. It specifies CASSRGLAGDNEQFF.

DNA of the CDR3: TGTGCCAGCAGTTTAGTGGGAGAAGCCAAAAACATTCAGTACTTC. Amino acid sequence: CASSLVGEAKNIQYF. The V call is TRBV28, the J call TRBJ2-4; D might be TRBD2 (5 bases). This CDR3 contains 15 residues. Trimming removed 2 bases from V and 0 bases from J, with 8 bases in between. CDR1 is MDHEN, CDR2 SYDVKM, per germline.

CDR3 protein: CASSQDRVNTGELFF. The CDR3 DNA follows: TGTGCCAGCAGCCAAGACAGGGTGAACACCGGGGAGCTGTTTTTT. The chain employs TRBV14 and TRBJ2-2; weak D call: TRBD1 (5 bases). The V gene lost 0 bases and the J gene lost 1 base, with 6 bases spanning the gap. The germline gives CDR1 SGHDN, CDR2 FVKESK. This CDR3 region has 15 residues.

The J gene is TRBJ2-5, the V gene TRBV27, with D perhaps assigned TRBD1 or TRBD2 (5 bases each). The CDR3 consists of 17 residues. V lost 4 bases and J lost 1, with 19 bases in between. Per the germline V gene, CDR1 is MNHEY and CDR2 is SMNVEV (reference sequence). The DNA of the CDR3 is TGTGCCAGCAGTTACCCCGGGACCCGAGGTTCCCAAGAGACCCAGTACTTC. It specifies CASSYPGTRGSQETQYF.

On this clone: Other DNA sequences in this specimen translate into the identical CDR3. DNA for the CDR3: TGTGCCAGCTCACCTGCCGGGGGGTCTGGAAACACCATATATTTT. Protein product: CASSPAGGSGNTIYF. This chain connects TRBV18 to TRBJ1-3; maybe TRBD1 (5 bases). CDR3 length: 15 amino acids. Trimming removed 3 bases from V and 1 base from J, with 10 bases in between. CDR1 and CDR2 from the germline V gene are KGHSH and LQKENI.

In DNA form, the CDR3 reads TGTGCCAGCAGGCTGACGGGATCGCAAGAGACCCAGTACTTC. Its protein product is CASRLTGSQETQYF. The chain has TRBV28 and TRBJ2-5, with D possibly being TRBD2 (5 bases). The germline V and J ends were trimmed by 6 bases and 2 bases, with 13 bases remaining between them. Germline V gene sequence: CDR1 MDHEN, CDR2 SYDVKM. The CDR3 has 14 residues. Together with reference TRBV28 and TRBJ2-5, the CDR3 gives the full variable domain: DVKVTQSSRYLVKRTGEKVFLECVQDMDHENMFWYRQDPGLGLRLIYFSYDVKMKEKGDIPEGYSVSREKKERFSLILESASTNQTSMYLCASRLTGSQETQYFGPGTRLLVL.